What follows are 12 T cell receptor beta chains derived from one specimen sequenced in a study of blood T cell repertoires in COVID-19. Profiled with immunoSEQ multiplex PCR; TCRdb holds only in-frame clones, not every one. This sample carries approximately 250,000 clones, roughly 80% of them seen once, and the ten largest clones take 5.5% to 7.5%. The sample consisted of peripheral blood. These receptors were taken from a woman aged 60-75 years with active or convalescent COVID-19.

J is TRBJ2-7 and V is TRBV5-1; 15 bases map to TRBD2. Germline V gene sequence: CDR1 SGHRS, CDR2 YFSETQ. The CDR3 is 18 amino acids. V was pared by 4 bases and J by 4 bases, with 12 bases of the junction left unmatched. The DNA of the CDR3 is TGCGCCAGCAGCCCCGTCCCGGGACTAGCGGGAGGAGGTTACGAGCAGTACTTC. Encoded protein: CASSPVPGLAGGGYEQYF.

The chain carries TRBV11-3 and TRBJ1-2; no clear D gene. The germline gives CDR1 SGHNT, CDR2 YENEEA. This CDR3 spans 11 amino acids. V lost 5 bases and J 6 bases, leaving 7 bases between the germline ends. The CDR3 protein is CASSLFDGYTF. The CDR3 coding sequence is TGTGCCAGCAGCCTGTTCGATGGCTACACCTTC.

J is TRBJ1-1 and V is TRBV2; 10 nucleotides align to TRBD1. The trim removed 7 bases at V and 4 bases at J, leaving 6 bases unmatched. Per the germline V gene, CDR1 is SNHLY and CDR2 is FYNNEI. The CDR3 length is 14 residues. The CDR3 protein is CASITTGGITEAFF. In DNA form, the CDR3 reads TGTGCCAGCATTACGACAGGGGGCATCACTGAAGCTTTCTTT.

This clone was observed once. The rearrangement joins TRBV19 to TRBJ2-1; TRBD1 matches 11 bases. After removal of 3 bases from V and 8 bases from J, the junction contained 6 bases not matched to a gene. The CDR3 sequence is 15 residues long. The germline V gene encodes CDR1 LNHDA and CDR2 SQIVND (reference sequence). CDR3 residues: CASSIGQGALDEQFF. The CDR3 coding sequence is TGTGCCAGTAGTATCGGACAGGGGGCCTTGGATGAGCAGTTCTTC.

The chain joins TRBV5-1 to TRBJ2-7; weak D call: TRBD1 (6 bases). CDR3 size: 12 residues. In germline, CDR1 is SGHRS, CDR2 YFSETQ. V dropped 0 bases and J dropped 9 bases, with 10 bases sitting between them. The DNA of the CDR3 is TGCGCCAGCAGCTTGGACAGGGAATGGCAGTACTTC. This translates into CASSLDREWQYF.

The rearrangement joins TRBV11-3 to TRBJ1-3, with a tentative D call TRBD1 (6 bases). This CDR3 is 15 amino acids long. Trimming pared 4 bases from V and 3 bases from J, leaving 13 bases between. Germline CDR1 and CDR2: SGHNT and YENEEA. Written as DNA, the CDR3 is TGTGCCAGCAGCTCAGGGGCCGCAGGTGGAAACACCATATATTTT. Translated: CASSSGAAGGNTIYF.

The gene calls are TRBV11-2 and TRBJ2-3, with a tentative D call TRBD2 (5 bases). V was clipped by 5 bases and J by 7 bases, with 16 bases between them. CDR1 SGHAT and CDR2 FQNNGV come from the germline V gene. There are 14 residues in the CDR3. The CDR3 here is CASSPQIRDNTQYF. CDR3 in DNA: TGTGCCAGCAGCCCCCAGATCCGGGATAATACGCAGTATTTT.

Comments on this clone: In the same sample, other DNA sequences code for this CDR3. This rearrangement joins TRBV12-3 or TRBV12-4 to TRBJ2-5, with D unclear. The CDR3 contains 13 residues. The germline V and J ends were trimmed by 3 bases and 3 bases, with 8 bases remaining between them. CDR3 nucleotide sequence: TGTGCCAGCAGTTTCGGAGTTGAAGAGACCCAGTACTTC. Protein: CASSFGVEETQYF.

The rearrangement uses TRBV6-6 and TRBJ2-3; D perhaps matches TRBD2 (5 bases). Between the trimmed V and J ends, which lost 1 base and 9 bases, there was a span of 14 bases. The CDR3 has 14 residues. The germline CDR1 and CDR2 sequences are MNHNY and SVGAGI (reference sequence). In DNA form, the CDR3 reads TGTGCCAGCAGTTACTTTCAAGGGCCGGGGACGCAGTATTTT. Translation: CASSYFQGPGTQYF.

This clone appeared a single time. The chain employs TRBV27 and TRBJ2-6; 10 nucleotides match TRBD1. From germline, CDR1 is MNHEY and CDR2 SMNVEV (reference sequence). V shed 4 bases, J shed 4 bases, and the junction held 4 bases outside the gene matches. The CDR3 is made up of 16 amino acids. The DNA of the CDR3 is TGTGCCAGCAGTTCCTGGACAGGGGGAGGGGCCAACGTCCTGACTTTC. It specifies CASSSWTGGGANVLTF.

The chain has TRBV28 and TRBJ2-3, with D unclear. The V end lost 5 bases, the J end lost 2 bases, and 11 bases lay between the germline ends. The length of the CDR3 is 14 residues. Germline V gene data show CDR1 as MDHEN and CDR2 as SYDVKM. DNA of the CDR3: TGTGCCAGCAGTCGAGACACGGTCACAGATACGCAGTATTTT. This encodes CASSRDTVTDTQYF.

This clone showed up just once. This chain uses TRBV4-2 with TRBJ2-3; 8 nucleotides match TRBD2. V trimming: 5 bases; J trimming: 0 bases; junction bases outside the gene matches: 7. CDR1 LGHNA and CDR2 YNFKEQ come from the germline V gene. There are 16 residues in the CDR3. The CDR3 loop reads CASSETSGVSTDTQYF. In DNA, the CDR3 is TGTGCCAGCAGCGAAACTAGCGGAGTGAGCACAGATACGCAGTATTTT.